Below, 14 T cell receptor beta chains from the same sample are listed, as sequenced in a study of chemoradiotherapy in HPV16-positive cancers. Sequencing used immunoSEQ multiplex PCR; TCRdb keeps in-frame clones, though not all of them. The sample comprises roughly 34,000 clones, over 75% of which are singletons, and 3% to 4.5% rests with the top ten. Here the sequenced sample was blood, taken from a patient who underwent chemoradiotherapy. The receptor set was obtained from a human donor with HPV-associated anogenital cancer.

This chain connects TRBV19 to TRBJ1-1; TRBD1 agrees at 8 bases. Germline CDR1 reads LNHDA; CDR2 reads SQIVND (reference sequence). This CDR3 is 16 amino acids long. V shed 6 bases and J 0 bases; nucleotides not matched to a gene: 9. In DNA, the CDR3 is TGTGCCAGTAGGGGACAGGTTGCAAACCTGAACACTGAAGCTTTCTTT. Its protein is CASRGQVANLNTEAFF.

This sequence joins TRBV11-2 and TRBJ2-7; the D is unclear. V was shortened by 3 bases and J by 0 bases, with 18 bases between the two germline ends. Germline CDR1 reads SGHAT; CDR2 reads FQNNGV. The CDR3 has 17 residues. The CDR3 spells CASSFGFAVTPSYEQYF. The CDR3, as DNA: TGTGCCAGCAGCTTTGGGTTCGCAGTTACCCCCTCCTACGAGCAGTACTTC.

The V call is TRBV6-5, the J call TRBJ1-5; unclear D gene. The V and J ends lost 2 bases and 9 bases respectively, with 14 bases between them. CDR1 is MNHEY, CDR2 SVGAGI, per germline. The CDR3 loop spans 14 amino acids. CDR3 nucleotides: TGTGCCAGCAGTTACGAAGTAGGGAGCCGGCCCCAGCATTTT. As protein: CASSYEVGSRPQHF.

CDR3 sequence (DNA): TGTGCCAGCAGTAGAGGACAGGGGGACACCGGGGAGCTGTTTTTT. Residues: CASSRGQGDTGELFF. The V and J genes are TRBV6-1 and TRBJ2-2, with 10 positions matching TRBD1. The V and J ends lost 5 bases and 3 bases, in that order; junction bases with no gene match: 3. The CDR3 is 15 amino acids. Looked up from germline, CDR1 is MNHNS and CDR2 is SASEGT.

This chain joins TRBV5-1 and TRBJ2-1; 11 positions match TRBD1. This CDR3 has 14 residues. CDR1 is SGHRS and CDR2 is YFSETQ in the germline V gene. V dropped 4 bases and J dropped 6; count of bases not matched to a gene: 3. The CDR3 sequence: CASSKDRGRNEQFF. CDR3 coding DNA: TGCGCCAGCAGCAAGGACAGGGGGCGCAATGAGCAGTTCTTC.

In this sample, this clone is medium-sized. The DNA for the CDR3 is TGCAGCGCCGAGGACAATCAGCCCCAGCATTTT. It specifies CSAEDNQPQHF. The chain joins TRBV29-1 to TRBJ1-5; D remains unclear. This CDR3 spans 11 amino acids. Germline V gives CDR1 SQVTM, CDR2 ANQGSEA. Trimming removed 7 bases from V and 3 bases from J, with 7 bases in between.

This clone was seen only once. V gene TRBV11-3 combines with J gene TRBJ2-2; the D is unclear. The CDR3 has 14 amino acids. CDR1 and CDR2 (germline): SGHNT, YENEEA. V was clipped by 3 bases and J by 1 base, with 6 bases between them. The CDR3: CASSFTVNTGELFF. The CDR3 coding sequence is TGTGCCAGCAGCTTCACAGTGAACACCGGGGAGCTGTTTTTT. Full variable domain (outside the CDR3, taken from reference TRBV11-3 and TRBJ2-2): EAGVVQSPRYKIIEKKQPVAFWCNPISGHNTLYWYLQNLGQGPELLIRYENEEAVDDSQLPKDRFSAERLKGVDSTLKIQPAELGDSAVYLCASSFTVNTGELFFGEGSRLTVL.

V is TRBV28 and J is TRBJ2-2; 7 bases fit TRBD2. Germline trimming cut 5 bases from V and 4 bases from J; bases unmatched to any gene: 7. CDR1 MDHEN and CDR2 SYDVKM come from the germline V gene. The CDR3 is 15 amino acids. The CDR3 bases are TGTGCCAGCAGTGGCAGCGGGGAATTCACCGGGGAGCTGTTTTTT. Protein product: CASSGSGEFTGELFF.

The V gene is TRBV5-1, the J gene TRBJ1-1; D is uncertain. Germline CDR1 is SGHRS and CDR2 is YFSETQ. This CDR3 has 16 amino acids. The V and J ends lost 1 base and 1 base respectively, with 14 bases between them. CDR3 in DNA: TGCGCCAGCAGCTTGTTGATGGGAGGGAGGAACACTGAAGCTTTCTTT. It specifies CASSLLMGGRNTEAFF.

CDR3 residues: CASTPRGNTEAFF. Here the CDR3 DNA reads TGTGCCAGCACTCCCAGGGGAAACACTGAAGCTTTCTTT. The chain joins TRBV2 to TRBJ1-1, with D possibly TRBD1 on 6 matching bases. Looked up from germline, CDR1 is SNHLY and CDR2 is FYNNEI. V lost 7 bases to trimming and J lost 2 bases, with 11 bases between them. CDR3 length: 13 amino acids.

The V and J genes are TRBV5-1 and TRBJ1-2; 8 bases agree with TRBD1. CDR1 SGHRS and CDR2 YFSETQ come from the germline V gene. After removal of 0 bases from V and 8 bases from J, the junction contained 9 bases not matched to a gene. This CDR3 is built from 15 residues. The CDR3 DNA sequence: TGCGCCAGCAGCTTGGCCGGACAGGGAGCCTCCGGCTACACCTTC. Residues: CASSLAGQGASGYTF.

J is TRBJ2-2 and V is TRBV5-1; 10 bases line up with TRBD1. The CDR3 has 17 residues. Per germline, CDR1 SGHRS and CDR2 YFSETQ. The trim removed 1 base at V and 4 bases at J, leaving 7 bases unmatched. The CDR3 DNA reads as TGCGCCAGCAGCTTGAGTCCTGGACAGGGGGGCACCGGGGAGCTGTTTTTT. Its translation: CASSLSPGQGGTGELFF.

This clone was seen a single time. CDR3 amino acids: CASSSVGGPMSEQYF. The CDR3 DNA sequence: TGTGCCAGCAGCTCCGTGGGGGGACCAATGTCCGAGCAGTACTTC. The chain uses TRBV7-9 and TRBJ2-7; tentative D call: TRBD2 (6 bases). The germline V gene encodes CDR1 SEHNR and CDR2 FQNEAQ (reference sequence). V lost 4 bases to trimming and J lost 6 bases, with 19 bases between them. CDR3 length: 15 residues.

This chain uses TRBV19 with TRBJ2-7; D is uncertain. Germline values: CDR1 LNHDA, CDR2 SQIVND (reference sequence). V was clipped by 2 bases and J by 1 base, with 15 bases between them. The CDR3 runs to 16 residues. The CDR3: CASSITSRQRSYEQYF. CDR3 bases: TGTGCCAGTAGTATAACTTCCAGGCAAAGATCCTACGAGCAGTACTTC.